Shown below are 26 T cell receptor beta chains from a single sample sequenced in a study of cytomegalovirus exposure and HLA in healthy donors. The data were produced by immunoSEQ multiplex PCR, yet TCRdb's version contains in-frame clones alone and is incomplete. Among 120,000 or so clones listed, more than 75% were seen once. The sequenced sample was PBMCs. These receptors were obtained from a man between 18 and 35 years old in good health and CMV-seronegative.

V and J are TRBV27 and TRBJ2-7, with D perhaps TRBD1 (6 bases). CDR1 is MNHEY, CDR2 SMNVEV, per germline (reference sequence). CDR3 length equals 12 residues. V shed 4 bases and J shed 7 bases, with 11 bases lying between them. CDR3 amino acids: CASSWPQGEQYF. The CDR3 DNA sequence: TGTGCCAGCAGTTGGCCCCAGGGGGAGCAGTACTTC.

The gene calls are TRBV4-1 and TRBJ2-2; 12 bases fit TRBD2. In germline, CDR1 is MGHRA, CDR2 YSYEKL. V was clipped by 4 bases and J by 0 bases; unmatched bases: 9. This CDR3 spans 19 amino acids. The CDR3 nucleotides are TGCGCCAGCAGCCTTCAACTAGCGGGGGGACCGCCGAACACCGGGGAGCTGTTTTTT. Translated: CASSLQLAGGPPNTGELFF.

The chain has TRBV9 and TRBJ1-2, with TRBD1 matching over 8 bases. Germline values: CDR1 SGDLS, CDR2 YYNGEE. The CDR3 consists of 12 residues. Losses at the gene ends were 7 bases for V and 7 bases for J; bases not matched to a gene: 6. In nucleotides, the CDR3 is TGTGCCAGCGGCCAGGGGGCGTTTGGCTACACCTTC. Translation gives CASGQGAFGYTF.

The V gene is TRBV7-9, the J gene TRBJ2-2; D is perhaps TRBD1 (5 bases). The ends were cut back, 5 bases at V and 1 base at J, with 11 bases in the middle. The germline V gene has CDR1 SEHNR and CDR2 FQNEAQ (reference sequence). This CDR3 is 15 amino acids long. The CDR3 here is CASSPAQGNTGELFF. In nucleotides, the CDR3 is TGTGCCAGCAGCCCCGCCCAGGGGAACACCGGGGAGCTGTTTTTT.

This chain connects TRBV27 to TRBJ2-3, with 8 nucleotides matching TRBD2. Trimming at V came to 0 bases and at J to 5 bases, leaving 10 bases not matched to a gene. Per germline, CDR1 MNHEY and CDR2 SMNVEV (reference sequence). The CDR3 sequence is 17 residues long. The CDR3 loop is CASSLSQREFIGDTQYF. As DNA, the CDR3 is TGTGCCAGCAGTTTATCGCAGCGGGAGTTCATCGGAGATACGCAGTATTTT.

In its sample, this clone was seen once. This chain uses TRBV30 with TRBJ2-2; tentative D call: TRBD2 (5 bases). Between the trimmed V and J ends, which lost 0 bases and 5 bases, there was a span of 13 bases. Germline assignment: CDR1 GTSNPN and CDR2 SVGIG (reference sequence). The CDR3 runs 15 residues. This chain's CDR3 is CAWSVTVTTTGELFF. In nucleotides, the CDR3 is TGTGCCTGGAGTGTAACCGTGACTACGACCGGGGAGCTGTTTTTT.

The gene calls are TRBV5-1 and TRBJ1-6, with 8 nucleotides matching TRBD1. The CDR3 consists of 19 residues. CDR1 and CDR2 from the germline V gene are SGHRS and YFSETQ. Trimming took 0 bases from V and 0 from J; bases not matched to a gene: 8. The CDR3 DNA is TGCGCCAGCAGCTTGGAACCCGGGACAGGAAGCTCCTATAATTCACCCCTCCACTTT. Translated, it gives CASSLEPGTGSSYNSPLHF.

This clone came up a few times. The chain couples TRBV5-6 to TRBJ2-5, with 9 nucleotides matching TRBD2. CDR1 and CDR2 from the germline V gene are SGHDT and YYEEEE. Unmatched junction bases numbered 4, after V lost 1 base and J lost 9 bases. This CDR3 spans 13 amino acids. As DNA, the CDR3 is TGTGCCAGCAGCTTGTTACTAGCGGGCGCCCAGTACTTC. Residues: CASSLLLAGAQYF.

CDR3 nucleotides: TGTGCCAGCAGTTTAGACACCGGGACATTGGGGCTCGAGCAGTACTTC. Its protein is CASSLDTGTLGLEQYF. The chain links TRBV27 to TRBJ2-7; perhaps TRBD1 as D (6 bases). There are 16 residues in the CDR3. Germline V lookup: CDR1 MNHEY, CDR2 SMNVEV (reference sequence). Trimming stripped 2 bases from V and 6 bases from J, with 20 bases between.

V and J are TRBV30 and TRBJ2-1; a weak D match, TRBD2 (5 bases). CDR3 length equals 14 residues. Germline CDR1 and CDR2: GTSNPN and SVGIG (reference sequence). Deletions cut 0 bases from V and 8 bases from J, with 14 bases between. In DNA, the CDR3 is TGTGCCTGGAGTGTACTGACTATTTTGGATGAGCAGTTCTTC. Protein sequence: CAWSVLTILDEQFF.

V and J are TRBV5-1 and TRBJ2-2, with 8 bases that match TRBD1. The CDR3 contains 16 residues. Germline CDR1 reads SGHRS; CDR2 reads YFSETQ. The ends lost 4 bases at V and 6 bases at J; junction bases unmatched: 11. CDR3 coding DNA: TGCGCCAGCAGCGCGGTCTGGGGACAGGCGGCCGGGGAGCTGTTTTTT. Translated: CASSAVWGQAAGELFF.

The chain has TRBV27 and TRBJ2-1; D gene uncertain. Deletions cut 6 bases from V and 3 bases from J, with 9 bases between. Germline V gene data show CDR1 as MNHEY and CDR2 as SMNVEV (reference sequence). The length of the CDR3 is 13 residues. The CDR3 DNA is TGTGCCAGCAGATTAACGAGCTACAATGAGCAGTTCTTC. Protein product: CASRLTSYNEQFF.

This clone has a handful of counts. Here the CDR3 DNA reads TGTGCCGGACATAGAGGAACATCCTATGGCTACACCTTC. Translating it yields CAGHRGTSYGYTF. The V and J genes are TRBV2 and TRBJ1-2, with D possibly matching TRBD1 (5 bases). Deletions cut 11 bases from V and 4 bases from J, with 17 bases between. The V gene's germline CDR1 is SNHLY and CDR2 FYNNEI. This CDR3 is built from 13 residues.

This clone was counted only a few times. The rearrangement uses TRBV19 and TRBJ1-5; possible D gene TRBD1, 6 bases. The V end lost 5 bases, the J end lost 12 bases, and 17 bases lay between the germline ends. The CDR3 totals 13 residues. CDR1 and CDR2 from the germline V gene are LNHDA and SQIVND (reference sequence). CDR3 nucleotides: TGTGCCAGTAGTCTAAAACAAACAGGGAGCCAGCATTTT. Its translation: CASSLKQTGSQHF.

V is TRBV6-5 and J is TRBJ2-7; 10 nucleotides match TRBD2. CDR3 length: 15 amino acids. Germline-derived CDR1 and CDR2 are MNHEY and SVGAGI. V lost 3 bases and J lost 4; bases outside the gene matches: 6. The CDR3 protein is CASSYQREGGYEQYF. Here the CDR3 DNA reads TGTGCCAGCAGTTATCAGCGGGAGGGGGGGTACGAGCAGTACTTC.

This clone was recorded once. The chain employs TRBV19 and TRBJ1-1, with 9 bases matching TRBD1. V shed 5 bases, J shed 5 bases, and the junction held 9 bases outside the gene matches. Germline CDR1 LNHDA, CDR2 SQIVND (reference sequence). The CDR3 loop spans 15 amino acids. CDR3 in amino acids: CASSPATGGRTEAFF. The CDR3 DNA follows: TGTGCCAGTAGTCCCGCCACAGGGGGCCGGACTGAAGCTTTCTTT.

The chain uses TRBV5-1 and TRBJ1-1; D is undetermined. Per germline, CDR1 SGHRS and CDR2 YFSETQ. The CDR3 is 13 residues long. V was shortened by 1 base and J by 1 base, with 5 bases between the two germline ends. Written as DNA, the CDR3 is TGCGCCAGCAGCTTGAGCGCGAACACTGAAGCTTTCTTT. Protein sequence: CASSLSANTEAFF.

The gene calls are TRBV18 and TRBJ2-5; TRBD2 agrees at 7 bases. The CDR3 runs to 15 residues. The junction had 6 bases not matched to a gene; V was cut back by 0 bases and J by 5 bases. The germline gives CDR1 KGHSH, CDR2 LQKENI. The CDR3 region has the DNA TGTGCCAGCTCACCACCGTCGGCGGGGGTGGAGACCCAGTACTTC. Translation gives CASSPPSAGVETQYF.

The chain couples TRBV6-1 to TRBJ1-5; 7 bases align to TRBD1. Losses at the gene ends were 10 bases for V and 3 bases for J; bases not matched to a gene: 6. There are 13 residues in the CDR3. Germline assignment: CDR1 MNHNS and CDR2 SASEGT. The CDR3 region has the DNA TGTGCCATCCGGACAGGCCTCAATCAGCCCCAGCATTTT. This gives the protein CAIRTGLNQPQHF.

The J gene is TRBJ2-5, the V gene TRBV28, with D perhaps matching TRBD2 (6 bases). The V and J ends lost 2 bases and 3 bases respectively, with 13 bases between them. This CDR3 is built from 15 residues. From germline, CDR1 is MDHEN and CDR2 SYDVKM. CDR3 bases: TGTGCCAGCAGTTTAGCCAGGAGGGGTAAAGAGACCCAGTACTTC. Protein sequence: CASSLARRGKETQYF.

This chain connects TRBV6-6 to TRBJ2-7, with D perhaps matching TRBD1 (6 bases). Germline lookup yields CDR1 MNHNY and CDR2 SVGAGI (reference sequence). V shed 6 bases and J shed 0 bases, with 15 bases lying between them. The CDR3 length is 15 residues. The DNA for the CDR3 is TGTGCCAGCAGCCCGCTTCAGGGGAGCTCCTACGAGCAGTACTTC. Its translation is CASSPLQGSSYEQYF.

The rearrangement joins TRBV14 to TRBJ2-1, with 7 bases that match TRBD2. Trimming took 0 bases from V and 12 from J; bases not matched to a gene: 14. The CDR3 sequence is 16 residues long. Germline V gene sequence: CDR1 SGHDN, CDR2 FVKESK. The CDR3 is CASSQDLTSALGVQFF. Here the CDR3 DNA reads TGTGCCAGCAGCCAAGACCTAACTAGCGCCCTCGGTGTGCAGTTCTTC.

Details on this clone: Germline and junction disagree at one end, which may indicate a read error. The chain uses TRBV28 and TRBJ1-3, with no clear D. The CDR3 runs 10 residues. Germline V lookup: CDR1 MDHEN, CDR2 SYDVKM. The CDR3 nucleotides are TGTGCCAGCAGTTTATCTAAATCGGATTTT. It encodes CASSLSKSDF.

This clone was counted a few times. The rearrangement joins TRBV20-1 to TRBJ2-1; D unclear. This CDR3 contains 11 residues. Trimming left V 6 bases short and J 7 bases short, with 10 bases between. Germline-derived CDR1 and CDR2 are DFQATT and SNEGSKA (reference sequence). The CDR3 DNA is TGCAGTGCCTCCCCCGTGAATGAGCAGTTCTTC. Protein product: CSASPVNEQFF.

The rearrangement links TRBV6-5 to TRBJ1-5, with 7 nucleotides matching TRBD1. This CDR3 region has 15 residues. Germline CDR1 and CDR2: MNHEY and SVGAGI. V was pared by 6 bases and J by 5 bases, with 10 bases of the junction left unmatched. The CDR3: CASRRQGIGDQPQHF. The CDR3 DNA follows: TGTGCCAGCAGACGACAGGGTATTGGGGATCAGCCCCAGCATTTT.

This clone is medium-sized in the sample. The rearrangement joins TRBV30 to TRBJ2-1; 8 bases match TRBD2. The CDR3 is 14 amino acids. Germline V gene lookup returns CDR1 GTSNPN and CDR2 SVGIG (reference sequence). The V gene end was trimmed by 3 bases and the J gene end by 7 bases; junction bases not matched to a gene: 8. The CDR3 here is CAWSPRTSMNEQFF. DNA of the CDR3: TGTGCCTGGAGCCCCCGGACTAGCATGAATGAGCAGTTCTTC. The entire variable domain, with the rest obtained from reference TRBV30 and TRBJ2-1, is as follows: SQTIHQWPATLVQPVGSPLSLECTVEGTSNPNLYWYRQAAGRGLQLLFYSVGIGQISSEVPQNLSASRPQDRQFILSSKKLLLSDSGFYLCAWSPRTSMNEQFFGPGTRLTVL.